The 9 T cell receptor beta chains presented below share a single source sample, sequenced in a study of shared clonotypes between healthy human individuals. Positive CCR7 selection of CD45RO-negative cells yielded the naive CD8 cells, and terminally differentiated effector memory CD45RA+ cells were excluded. Measured with immunoSEQ multiplex PCR; TCRdb has only the in-frame clones, and not every one. The sample carries about 1.9 million clones, around 93% recorded once. Sequencing was carried out using naive CD8+ T cells from PBMCs. These receptors all come from a man in his late teens or twenties in good health. Some clones in this sample may be carry-over from other donors' samples.

The chain employs TRBV7-9 and TRBJ2-7, with D maybe TRBD1 (5 bases). CDR1 SEHNR and CDR2 FQNEAQ come from the germline V gene (reference sequence). The CDR3 totals 14 residues. The ends were cut back, 7 bases at V and 6 bases at J, with 19 bases in the middle. The CDR3 bases are TGTGCCAGCACCAAGATCCTCAGGGAAGGCGAGCAGTACTTC. Its translation: CASTKILREGEQYF.

As DNA, the CDR3 is TGTGCCAGCAAGCCTAGCGGGAGGACCGGGGAGCTGTTTTTT. Residues: CASKPSGRTGELFF. The V call is TRBV9, the J call TRBJ2-2; 11 positions agree with TRBD2. CDR3 size: 14 residues. Unmatched junction bases numbered 3, after V lost 6 bases and J lost 5 bases. Per germline, CDR1 SGDLS and CDR2 YYNGEE.

The rearrangement joins TRBV7-9 to TRBJ2-1; 8 nucleotides line up with TRBD2. This CDR3 has 12 residues. V dropped 8 bases and J dropped 9; count of bases not matched to a gene: 6. Germline lookup yields CDR1 SEHNR and CDR2 FQNEAQ (reference sequence). CDR3 loop: CASGVAGGEQFF. CDR3 bases: TGTGCCAGCGGTGTGGCGGGAGGTGAGCAGTTCTTC. Filled out from reference TRBV7-9 and TRBJ2-1, the complete variable domain reads DTGVSQNPRHKITKRGQNVTFRCDPISEHNRLYWYRQTLGQGPEFLTYFQNEAQLEKSRLLSDRFSAERPKGSFSTLEIQRTEQGDSAMYLCASGVAGGEQFFGPGTRLTVL.

For the CDR3, the DNA is TGTGCCAGCCACACAAAAACGGTTGGATCGTTTGAGCAGTTCTTC. Its protein product is CASHTKTVGSFEQFF. The chain uses TRBV27 and TRBJ2-1; D gene uncertain. The germline V and J ends were trimmed by 8 bases and 9 bases, with 23 bases remaining between them. The germline V gene encodes CDR1 MNHEY and CDR2 SMNVEV (reference sequence). This CDR3 region has 15 residues.

V usage is TRBV7-6 and J usage is TRBJ2-6; 8 bases are a match to TRBD2. The CDR3 runs to 18 residues. V lost 1 base and J lost 4; bases outside the gene matches: 9. Germline V gene sequence: CDR1 SGHVS, CDR2 FNYEAQ. DNA of the CDR3: TGTGCCAGCAGCTTAGAGGGGGAGGCGGGAGGAGGGGCCAACGTCCTGACTTTC. It translates to CASSLEGEAGGGANVLTF.

The rearrangement links TRBV2 to TRBJ2-7; no definite D call. Looked up from germline, CDR1 is SNHLY and CDR2 is FYNNEI. This CDR3 is 17 amino acids long. The V end was cut by 1 base, the J end by 2 bases, with 18 bases between. The CDR3, as DNA: TGTGCCAGCAGTGAAGTTCCCCCAAGCACCTTAACCTACGAGCAGTACTTC. Its protein product is CASSEVPPSTLTYEQYF.

This clone was detected once. Here the CDR3 reads CASTRGLGMNTEAFF. The CDR3 DNA follows: TGTGCCAGCACCAGAGGGTTAGGGATGAACACTGAAGCTTTCTTT. The V and J genes are TRBV2 and TRBJ1-1, with D unresolved. The V end lost 7 bases, the J end lost 0 bases, and 15 bases lay between the germline ends. CDR1 and CDR2 from the germline V gene are SNHLY and FYNNEI. The CDR3 runs to 15 residues.

The V call is TRBV11-2, the J call TRBJ2-7; 7 nucleotides align to TRBD2. In germline, CDR1 is SGHAT, CDR2 FQNNGV. The trim removed 3 bases at V and 2 bases at J, leaving 13 bases unmatched. This CDR3 has 17 residues. The CDR3 DNA follows: TGTGCCAGCAGCTTCCCGGGGGTAGCGGGTCCGCCCTACGAGCAGTACTTC. Translating it yields CASSFPGVAGPPYEQYF. The full variable domain, rest sourced from reference TRBV11-2 and TRBJ2-7, is EAGVAQSPRYKIIEKRQSVAFWCNPISGHATLYWYQQILGQGPKLLIQFQNNGVVDDSQLPKDRFSAERLKGVDSTLKIQPAKLEDSAVYLCASSFPGVAGPPYEQYFGPGTRLTVT.

This chain joins TRBV6-1 and TRBJ2-1; maybe TRBD2 (5 bases). Germline V gives CDR1 MNHNS, CDR2 SASEGT. V lost 2 bases to trimming and J lost 4 bases, with 24 bases between them. CDR3 length equals 19 residues. CDR3: CASSEFVLVGVSSYNEQFF. The CDR3 DNA sequence: TGTGCCAGCAGTGAATTCGTTTTGGTGGGAGTTTCGTCATACAATGAGCAGTTCTTC.